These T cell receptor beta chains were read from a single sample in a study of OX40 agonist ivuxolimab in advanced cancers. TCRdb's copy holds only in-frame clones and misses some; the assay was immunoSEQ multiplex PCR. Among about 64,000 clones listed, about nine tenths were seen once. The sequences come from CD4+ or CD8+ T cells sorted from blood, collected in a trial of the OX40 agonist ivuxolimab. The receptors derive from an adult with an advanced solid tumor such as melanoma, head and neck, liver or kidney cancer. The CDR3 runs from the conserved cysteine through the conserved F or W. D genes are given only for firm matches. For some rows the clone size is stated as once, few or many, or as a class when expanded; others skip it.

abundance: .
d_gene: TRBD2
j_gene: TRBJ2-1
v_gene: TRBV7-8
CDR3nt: TGTGCCAGCAGCGTAAGTGACGGGAGGGGGTACAATGAGCAGTTCTTC
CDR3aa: CASSVSDGRGYNEQFF

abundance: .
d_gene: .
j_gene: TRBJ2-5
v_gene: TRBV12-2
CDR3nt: TGTGCAAGTCGCTTATTTTCGGGACACCCTAAAGAGACCCAGTACTTC
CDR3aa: CASRLFSGHPKETQYF

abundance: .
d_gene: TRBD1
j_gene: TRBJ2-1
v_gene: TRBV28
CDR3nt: TGTGCCAGCAGTTTTTCCGGGACAGGAGCATTGGAGCAGTTCTTC
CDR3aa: CASSFSGTGALEQFF

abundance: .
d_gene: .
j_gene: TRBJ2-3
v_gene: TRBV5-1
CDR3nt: TGCGCCAGCAGCTTGGAGGGCTACACAGATACGCAGTATTTT
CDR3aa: CASSLEGYTDTQYF

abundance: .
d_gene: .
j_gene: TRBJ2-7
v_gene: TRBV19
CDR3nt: TGTGCCAGTAGTATAGGCGGAGGGGCCCCCTCGGAGCAGTACTTC
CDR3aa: CASSIGGGAPSEQYF

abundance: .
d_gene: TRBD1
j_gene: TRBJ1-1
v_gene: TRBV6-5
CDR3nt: TGTGCCAGCAGTTCCGCGACAGGGCCTGAAGCTTTCTTT
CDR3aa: CASSSATGPEAFF

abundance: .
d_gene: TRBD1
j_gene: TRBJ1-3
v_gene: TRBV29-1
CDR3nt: TGCAGCGTTCAGGGGGTCGGAAACACCATATATTTT
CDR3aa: CSVQGVGNTIYF

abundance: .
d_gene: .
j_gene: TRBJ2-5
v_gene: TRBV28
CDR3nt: TGTGCCACGACCCCTCGGGCTAGACGCGCCAAAGAGACCCAGTACTTC
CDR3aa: CATTPRARRAKETQYF

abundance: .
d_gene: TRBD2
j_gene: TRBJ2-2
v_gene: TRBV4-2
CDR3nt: TGTGCCAGCAGCCGAAGCACGGGGGGAATGAACACCGGGGAGCTGTTTTTT
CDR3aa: CASSRSTGGMNTGELFF

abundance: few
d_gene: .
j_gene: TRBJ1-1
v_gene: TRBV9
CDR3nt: TGTGCCAGCAGCCCCCCCGGGGGATCGGCCACTGAAGCTTTCTTT
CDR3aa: CASSPPGGSATEAFF

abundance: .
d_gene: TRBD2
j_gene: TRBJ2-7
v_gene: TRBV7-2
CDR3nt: TGTGCCAGCAGCAAACTAGCGGGAGGGCACTACGAGCAGTACTTC
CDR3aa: CASSKLAGGHYEQYF

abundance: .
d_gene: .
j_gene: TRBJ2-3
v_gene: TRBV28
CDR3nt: TGTGCCAGCAGTTTATCCCAGGGGTCTAAAGCCACAGATACGCAGTATTTT
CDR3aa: CASSLSQGSKATDTQYF

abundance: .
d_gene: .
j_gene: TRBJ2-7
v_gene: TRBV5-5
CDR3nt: TGTGCCAGCAGCTCCGGACAGTTAAGCTCCTACGAGCAGTACTTC
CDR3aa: CASSSGQLSSYEQYF

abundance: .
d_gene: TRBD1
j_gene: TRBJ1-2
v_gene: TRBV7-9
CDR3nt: TGTGCCAGCAGCACCGGACAGGGAAACTATGGCTACACCTTC
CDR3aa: CASSTGQGNYGYTF

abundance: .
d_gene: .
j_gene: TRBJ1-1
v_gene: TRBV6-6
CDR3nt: TGTGCCAGCAGTTACGGGGAGTTGACTTTCTTT
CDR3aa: CASSYGELTFF

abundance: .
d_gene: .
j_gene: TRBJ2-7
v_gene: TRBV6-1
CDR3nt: TGTGCCAGCCTGCGTTACGAGCAGTACTTC
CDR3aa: CASLRYEQYF

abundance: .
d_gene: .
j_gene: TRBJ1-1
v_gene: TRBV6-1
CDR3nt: TGTGCCAGCAGTGAATCGTGGACCGTCGGGCAAGCTTTCTTT
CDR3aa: CASSESWTVGQAFF

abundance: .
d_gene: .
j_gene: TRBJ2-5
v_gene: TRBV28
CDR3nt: TGTGCCAGCAGTTGGGGAGGAGAGACCCAGTACTTC
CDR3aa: CASSWGGETQYF

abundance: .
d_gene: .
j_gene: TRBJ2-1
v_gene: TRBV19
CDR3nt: TGTGCCAGTAGTGCCCAAGGGTGGCGGACCCGGTACAATGAGCAGTTCTTC
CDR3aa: CASSAQGWRTRYNEQFF

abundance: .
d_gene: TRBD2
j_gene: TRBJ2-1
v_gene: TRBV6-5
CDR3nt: TGTGCCAGCAGTTCTTATAGGGGGACTAGCGAAAATGAGCAGTTCTTC
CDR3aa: CASSSYRGTSENEQFF

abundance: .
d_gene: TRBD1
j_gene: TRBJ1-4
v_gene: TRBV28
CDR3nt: TGTGCCAGCAGCCTTAGGACAGGGGGGAATGAAAAACTGTTTTTT
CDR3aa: CASSLRTGGNEKLFF

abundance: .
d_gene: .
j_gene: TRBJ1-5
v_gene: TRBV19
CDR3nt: TGTGCCAGTACTGTCAGAAATAGCAATCAGCCCCAGCATTTT
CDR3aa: CASTVRNSNQPQHF

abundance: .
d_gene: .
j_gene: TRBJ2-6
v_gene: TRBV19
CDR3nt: TGTGCCAGTAGGGAGACAGGCTCTGGGGCCAACGTCCTGACTTTC
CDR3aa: CASRETGSGANVLTF

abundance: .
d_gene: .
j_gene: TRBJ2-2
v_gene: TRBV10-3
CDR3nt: TGTGCCATCAGTGGACAGCTTAACACCGGGGAGCTGTTTTTT
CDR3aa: CAISGQLNTGELFF

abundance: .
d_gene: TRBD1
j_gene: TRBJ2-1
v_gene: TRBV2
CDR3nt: TGTGCCAGCGAAATGCAGGGGGCCGGCAATGAGCAGTTCTTC
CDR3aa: CASEMQGAGNEQFF

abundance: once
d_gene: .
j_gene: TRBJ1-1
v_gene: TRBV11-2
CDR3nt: TGTGCCAGCAGCCCATTTTATAAGGGGCAAACTGAAGCTTTCTTT
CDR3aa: CASSPFYKGQTEAFF

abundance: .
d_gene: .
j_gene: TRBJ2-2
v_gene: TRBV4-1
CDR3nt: TGCGCCAGCAGCGACCCCGGGCCGAACCTCGGGGAGCTGTTTTTT
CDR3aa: CASSDPGPNLGELFF

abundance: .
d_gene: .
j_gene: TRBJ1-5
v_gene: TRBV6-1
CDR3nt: TGTGCCAGCAGTTTGGGCCCGAATAGCAATCAGCCCCAGCATTTT
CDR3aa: CASSLGPNSNQPQHF

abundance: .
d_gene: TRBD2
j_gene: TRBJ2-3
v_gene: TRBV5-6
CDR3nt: TGTGCCAGCAGCTTGACCACTAGCGGGAGGAGCACAGATACGCAGTATTTT
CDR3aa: CASSLTTSGRSTDTQYF

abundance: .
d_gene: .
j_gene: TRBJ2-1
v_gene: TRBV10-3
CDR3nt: TGTGCCATCATTCGGGAATCCTCCTACAATGAGCAGTTCTTC
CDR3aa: CAIIRESSYNEQFF

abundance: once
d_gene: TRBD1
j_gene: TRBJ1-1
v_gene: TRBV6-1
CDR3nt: TGTGCCAGCAGTCGAGGGACAGAAGGAAATGAAGCTTTCTTT
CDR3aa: CASSRGTEGNEAFF

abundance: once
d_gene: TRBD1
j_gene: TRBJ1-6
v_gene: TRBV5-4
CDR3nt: TGTGCCAGCAGCTGGGACAGGGGAGACTCACCCCTCCACTTT
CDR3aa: CASSWDRGDSPLHF

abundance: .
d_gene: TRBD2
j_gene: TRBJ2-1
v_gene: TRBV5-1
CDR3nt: TGCGCCAGCACCCTCGGACTAGCGGGATCCGAGCAGTTCTTC
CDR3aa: CASTLGLAGSEQFF

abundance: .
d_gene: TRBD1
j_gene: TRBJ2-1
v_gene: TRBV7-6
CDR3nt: TGTGCCAGCAGCCAGCGGACAGGGATAGTATTCAATGAGCAGTTCTTC
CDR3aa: CASSQRTGIVFNEQFF

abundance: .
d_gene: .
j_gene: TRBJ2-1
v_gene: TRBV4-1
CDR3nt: TGCGCCAGCAGCCAAGATTTGACTAGAAATGAGCAGTTCTTC
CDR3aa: CASSQDLTRNEQFF

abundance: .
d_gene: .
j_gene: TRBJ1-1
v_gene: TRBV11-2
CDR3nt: TGTGCCAGCAGCTTAGATCGGGCTTTCGACACTGAAGCTTTCTTT
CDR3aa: CASSLDRAFDTEAFF

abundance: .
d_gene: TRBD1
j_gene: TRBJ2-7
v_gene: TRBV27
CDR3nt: TGTGCCAGCAGTATGTTAGGGGGCAACGAGCAGTACTTC
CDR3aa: CASSMLGGNEQYF

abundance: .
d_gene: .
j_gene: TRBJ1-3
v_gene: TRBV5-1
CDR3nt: TGCGCCAGCAGCTTCGGTTCCCCGCGTGGAAACACCATATATTTT
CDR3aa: CASSFGSPRGNTIYF

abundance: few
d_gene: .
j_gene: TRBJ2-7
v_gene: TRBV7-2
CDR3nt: TGTGCCAGCAGCCTGGAACAGGGACAACTCTACGAGCAGTACTTC
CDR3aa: CASSLEQGQLYEQYF

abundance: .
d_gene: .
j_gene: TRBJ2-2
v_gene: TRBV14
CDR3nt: TGTGCCAGCAGGCAGGCGAGGGACTCAACGAACACCGGGGAGCTGTTTTTT
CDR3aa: CASRQARDSTNTGELFF

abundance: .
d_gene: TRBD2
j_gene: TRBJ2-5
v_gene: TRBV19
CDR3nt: TGTGCCAGCCGACTGGGAGGCGGGGGTCGAGAGACCCAGTACTTC
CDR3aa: CASRLGGGGRETQYF

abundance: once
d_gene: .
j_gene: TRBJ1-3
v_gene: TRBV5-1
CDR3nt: TGCGCCAGCAGCTCCTACGGTGGAAACACCATATATTTT
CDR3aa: CASSSYGGNTIYF

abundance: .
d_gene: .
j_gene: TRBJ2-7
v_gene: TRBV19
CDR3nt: TGTGCCAGTAGTATGACGGGCTTGTGGGAGCAGTACTTC
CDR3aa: CASSMTGLWEQYF

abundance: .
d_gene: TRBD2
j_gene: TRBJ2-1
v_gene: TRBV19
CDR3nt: TGTGCCAGTAGTAGTAGCGGGATTTACAATGAGCAGTTCTTC
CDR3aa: CASSSSGIYNEQFF

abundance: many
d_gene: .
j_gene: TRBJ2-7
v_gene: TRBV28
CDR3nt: TGTGCCAGCAGTTTACTTTGGGAACACGAGCAGTACTTC
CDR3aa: CASSLLWEHEQYF